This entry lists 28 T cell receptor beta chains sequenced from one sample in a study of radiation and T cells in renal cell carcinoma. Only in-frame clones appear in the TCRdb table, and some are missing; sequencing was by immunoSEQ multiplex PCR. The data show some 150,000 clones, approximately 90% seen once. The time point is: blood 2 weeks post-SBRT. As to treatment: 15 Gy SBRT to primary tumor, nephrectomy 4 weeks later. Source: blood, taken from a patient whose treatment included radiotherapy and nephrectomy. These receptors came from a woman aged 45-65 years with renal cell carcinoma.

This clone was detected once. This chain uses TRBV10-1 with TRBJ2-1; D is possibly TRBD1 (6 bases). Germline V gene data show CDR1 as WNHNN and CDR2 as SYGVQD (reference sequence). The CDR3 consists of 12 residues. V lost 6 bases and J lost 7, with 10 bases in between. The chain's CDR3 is CASSLGQNEQFF. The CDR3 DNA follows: TGCGCCAGCAGCCTAGGACAGAATGAGCAGTTCTTC.

CDR3 nucleotides: TGTGCCAGCAGTCAAGGTGGAAACACCATATATTTT. This translates into CASSQGGNTIYF. V gene TRBV11-2 combines with J gene TRBJ1-3; D is undetermined. Trimming removed 6 bases at V and 3 bases at J, with 6 bases between. This CDR3 region has 12 residues. Germline CDR1 and CDR2: SGHAT and FQNNGV.

The CDR3 protein is CASSALTGAGYEQYF. CDR3 nucleotides: TGTGCCAGCAGCGCCCTGACAGGGGCGGGCTACGAGCAGTACTTC. This chain links TRBV7-2 with TRBJ2-7; TRBD1 matches 8 bases. V shed 5 bases, J shed 3 bases, and the junction held 9 bases outside the gene matches. The CDR3 has 15 residues. The germline CDR1 and CDR2 sequences are SGHTA and FQGNSA.

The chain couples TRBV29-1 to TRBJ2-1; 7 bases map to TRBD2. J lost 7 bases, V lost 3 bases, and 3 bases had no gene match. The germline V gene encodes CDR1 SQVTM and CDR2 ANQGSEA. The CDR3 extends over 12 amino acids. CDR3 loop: CSVEISGNEQFF. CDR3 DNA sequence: TGCAGCGTTGAGATTAGCGGGAATGAGCAGTTCTTC.

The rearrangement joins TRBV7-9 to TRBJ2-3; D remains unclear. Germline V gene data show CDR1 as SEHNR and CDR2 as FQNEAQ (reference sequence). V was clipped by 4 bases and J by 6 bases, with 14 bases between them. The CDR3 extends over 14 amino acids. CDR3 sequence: CASSSRAFYDTQYF. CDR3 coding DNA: TGTGCCAGCAGCTCCCGTGCCTTCTACGATACGCAGTATTTT.

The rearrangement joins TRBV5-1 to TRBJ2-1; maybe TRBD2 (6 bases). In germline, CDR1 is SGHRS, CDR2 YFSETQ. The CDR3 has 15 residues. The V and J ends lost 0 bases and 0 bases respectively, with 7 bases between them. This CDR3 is CASSLVAASYNEQFF. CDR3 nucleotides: TGCGCCAGCAGCTTGGTAGCGGCCTCCTACAATGAGCAGTTCTTC.

The CDR3 DNA reads as TGCGCCAGCAGCCGGATAGCGGGGCGTTCCTACAATGAGCAGTTCTTC. Translated: CASSRIAGRSYNEQFF. J is TRBJ2-1 and V is TRBV5-1; 8 nucleotides agree with TRBD2. The germline gives CDR1 SGHRS, CDR2 YFSETQ. V lost 4 bases to trimming and J lost 1 base; unmatched junction nucleotides: 7. The length of the CDR3 is 16 residues.

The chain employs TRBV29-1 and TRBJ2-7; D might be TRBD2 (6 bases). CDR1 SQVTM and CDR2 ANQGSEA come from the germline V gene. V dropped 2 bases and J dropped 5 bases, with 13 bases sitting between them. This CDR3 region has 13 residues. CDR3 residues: CSVERGKGNEQYF. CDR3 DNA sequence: TGCAGCGTTGAACGGGGGAAGGGCAACGAGCAGTACTTC.

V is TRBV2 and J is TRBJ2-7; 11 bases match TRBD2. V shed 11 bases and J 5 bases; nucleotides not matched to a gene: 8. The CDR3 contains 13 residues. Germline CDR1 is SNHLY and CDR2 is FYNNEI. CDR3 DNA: TGTGCCGGGGTGGGGACTAGCGGAGACGAGCAGTACTTC. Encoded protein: CAGVGTSGDEQYF.

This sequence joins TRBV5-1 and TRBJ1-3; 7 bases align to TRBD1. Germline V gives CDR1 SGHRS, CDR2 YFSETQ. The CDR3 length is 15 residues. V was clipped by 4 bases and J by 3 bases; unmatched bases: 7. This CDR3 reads CASSVDRDIGNTIYF. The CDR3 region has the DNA TGCGCCAGCAGCGTCGACAGGGACATTGGAAACACCATATATTTT.

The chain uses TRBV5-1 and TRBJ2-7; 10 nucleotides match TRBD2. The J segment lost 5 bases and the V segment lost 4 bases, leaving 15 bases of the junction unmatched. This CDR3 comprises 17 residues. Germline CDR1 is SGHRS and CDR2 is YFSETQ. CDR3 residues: CASSPLRSSGGQNEQYF. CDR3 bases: TGCGCCAGCAGCCCATTACGGTCTAGCGGGGGACAGAACGAGCAGTACTTC.

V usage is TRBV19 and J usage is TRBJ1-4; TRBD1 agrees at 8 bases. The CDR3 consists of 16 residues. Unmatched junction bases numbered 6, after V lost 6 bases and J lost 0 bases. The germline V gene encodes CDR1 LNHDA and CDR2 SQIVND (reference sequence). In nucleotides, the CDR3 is TGTGCCAGTAGACAGGGGGAAACCACAACTAATGAAAAACTGTTTTTT. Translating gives CASRQGETTTNEKLFF.

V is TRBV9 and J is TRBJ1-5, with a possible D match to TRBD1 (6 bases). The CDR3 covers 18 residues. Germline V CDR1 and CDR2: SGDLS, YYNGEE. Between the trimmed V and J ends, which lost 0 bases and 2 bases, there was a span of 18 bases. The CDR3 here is CASSVAGGDPFGNQPQHF. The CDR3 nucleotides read TGTGCCAGCAGCGTAGCTGGGGGCGACCCTTTCGGCAATCAGCCCCAGCATTTT.

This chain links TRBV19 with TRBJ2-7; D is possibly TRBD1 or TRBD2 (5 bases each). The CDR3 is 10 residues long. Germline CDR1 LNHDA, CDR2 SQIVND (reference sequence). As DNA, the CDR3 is TGTGGGGGGTTCTCCTACGAGCAGTACTTC. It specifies CGGFSYEQYF.

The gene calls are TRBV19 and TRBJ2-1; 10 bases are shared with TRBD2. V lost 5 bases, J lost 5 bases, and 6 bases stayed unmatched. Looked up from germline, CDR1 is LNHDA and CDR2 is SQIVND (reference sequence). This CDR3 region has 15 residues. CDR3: CASSGSSGGHNEQFF. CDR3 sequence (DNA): TGTGCCAGTAGTGGTTCTAGCGGGGGTCACAATGAGCAGTTCTTC.

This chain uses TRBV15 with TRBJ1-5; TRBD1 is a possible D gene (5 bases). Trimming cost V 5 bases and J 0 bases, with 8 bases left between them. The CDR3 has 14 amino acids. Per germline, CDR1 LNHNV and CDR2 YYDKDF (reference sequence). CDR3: CATSRGGSNQPQHF. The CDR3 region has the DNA TGTGCCACCAGCCGGGGGGGTAGCAATCAGCCCCAGCATTTT.

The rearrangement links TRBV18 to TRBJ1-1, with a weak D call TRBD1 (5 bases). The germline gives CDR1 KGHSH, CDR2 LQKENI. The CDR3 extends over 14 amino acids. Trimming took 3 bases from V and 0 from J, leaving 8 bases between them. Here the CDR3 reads CASSPTALNTEAFF. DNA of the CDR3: TGTGCCAGCTCACCGACAGCATTGAACACTGAAGCTTTCTTT.

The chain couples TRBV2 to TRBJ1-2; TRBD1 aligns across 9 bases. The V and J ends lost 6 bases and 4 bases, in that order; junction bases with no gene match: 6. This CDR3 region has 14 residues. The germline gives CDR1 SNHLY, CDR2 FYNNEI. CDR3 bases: TGTGCCAGCAGAGATGACAGGGGGATCTATGGCTACACCTTC. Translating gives CASRDDRGIYGYTF.

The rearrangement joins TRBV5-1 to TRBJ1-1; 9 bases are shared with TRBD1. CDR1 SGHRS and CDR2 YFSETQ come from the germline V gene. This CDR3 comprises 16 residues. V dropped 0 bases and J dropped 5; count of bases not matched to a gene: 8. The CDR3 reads CASSLGQGGPSTEAFF. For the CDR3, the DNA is TGCGCCAGCAGCTTGGGACAGGGGGGCCCCTCGACTGAAGCTTTCTTT.

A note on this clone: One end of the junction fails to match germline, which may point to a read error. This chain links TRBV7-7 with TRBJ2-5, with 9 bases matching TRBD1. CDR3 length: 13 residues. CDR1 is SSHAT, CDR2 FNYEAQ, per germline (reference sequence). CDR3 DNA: TGTGCTAGCAGCTCGGACAGGGGCTCGACCCAGTACTTC. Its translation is CASSSDRGSTQYF.

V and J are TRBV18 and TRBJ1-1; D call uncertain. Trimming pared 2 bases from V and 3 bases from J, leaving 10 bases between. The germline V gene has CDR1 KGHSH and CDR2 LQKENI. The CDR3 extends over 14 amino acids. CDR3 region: CASSPSDIYTEAFF. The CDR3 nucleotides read TGTGCCAGCTCACCATCCGACATTTACACTGAAGCTTTCTTT.

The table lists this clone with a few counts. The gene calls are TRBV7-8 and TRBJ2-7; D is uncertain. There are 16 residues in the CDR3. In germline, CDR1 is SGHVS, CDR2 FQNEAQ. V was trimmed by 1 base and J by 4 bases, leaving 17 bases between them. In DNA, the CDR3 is TGTGCCAGCAGCTTAGGGTCTCCCCGCGTTCTTTACGAGCAGTACTTC. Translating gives CASSLGSPRVLYEQYF.

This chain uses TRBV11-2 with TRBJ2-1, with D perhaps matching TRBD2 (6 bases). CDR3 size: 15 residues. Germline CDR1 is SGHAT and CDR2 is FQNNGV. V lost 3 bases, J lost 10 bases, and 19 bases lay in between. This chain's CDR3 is CASSFPGEVSGEQFF. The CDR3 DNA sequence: TGTGCCAGCAGCTTCCCGGGGGAGGTATCAGGAGAGCAGTTCTTC. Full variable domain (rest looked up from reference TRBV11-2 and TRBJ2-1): EAGVAQSPRYKIIEKRQSVAFWCNPISGHATLYWYQQILGQGPKLLIQFQNNGVVDDSQLPKDRFSAERLKGVDSTLKIQPAKLEDSAVYLCASSFPGEVSGEQFFGPGTRLTVL.

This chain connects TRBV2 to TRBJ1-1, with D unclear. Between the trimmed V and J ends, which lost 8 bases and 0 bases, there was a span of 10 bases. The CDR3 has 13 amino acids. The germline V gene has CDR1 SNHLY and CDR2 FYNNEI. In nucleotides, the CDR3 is TGTGCCAGCGCACAGTACCTGAACACTGAAGCTTTCTTT. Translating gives CASAQYLNTEAFF.

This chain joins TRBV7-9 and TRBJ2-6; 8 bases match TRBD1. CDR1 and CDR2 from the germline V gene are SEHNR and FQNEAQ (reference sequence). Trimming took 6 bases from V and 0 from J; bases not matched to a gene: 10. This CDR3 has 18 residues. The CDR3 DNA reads TGTGCCAGCAGAGTGGCAGGGGGCTATAGCTCTGGGGCCAACGTCCTGACTTTC. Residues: CASRVAGGYSSGANVLTF.

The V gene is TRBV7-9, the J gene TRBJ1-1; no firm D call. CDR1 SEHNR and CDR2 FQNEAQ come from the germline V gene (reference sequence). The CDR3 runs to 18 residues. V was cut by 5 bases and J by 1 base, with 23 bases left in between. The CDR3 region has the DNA TGTGCCAGCAGCCCCGTATCGGTCCTAGACTTATGGAACACTGAAGCTTTCTTT. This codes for CASSPVSVLDLWNTEAFF. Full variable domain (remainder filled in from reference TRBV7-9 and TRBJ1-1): DTGVSQNPRHKITKRGQNVTFRCDPISEHNRLYWYRQTLGQGPEFLTYFQNEAQLEKSRLLSDRFSAERPKGSFSTLEIQRTEQGDSAMYLCASSPVSVLDLWNTEAFFGQGTRLTVV.

The CDR3 loop reads CASGPLWEGEQYF. The CDR3 DNA reads TGTGCCAGCGGCCCCCTCTGGGAGGGCGAGCAGTACTTC. This chain uses TRBV5-6 with TRBJ2-7; 7 nucleotides match TRBD2. V lost 7 bases to trimming and J lost 6 bases; unmatched junction nucleotides: 10. The germline V gene encodes CDR1 SGHDT and CDR2 YYEEEE. The CDR3 sequence is 13 residues long.

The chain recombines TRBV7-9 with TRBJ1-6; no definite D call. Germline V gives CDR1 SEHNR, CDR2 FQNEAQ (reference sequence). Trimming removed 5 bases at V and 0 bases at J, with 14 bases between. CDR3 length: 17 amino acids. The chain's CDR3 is CASSQPGISSYNSPLHF. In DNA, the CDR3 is TGTGCCAGCAGCCAACCCGGGATCAGCTCCTATAATTCACCCCTCCACTTT.